The clone carrying this TCR beta chain was seen a few times. Its target is unknown. Trimming left V 1 base short and J 5 bases short, with 16 bases between. This CDR3 is built from 16 residues. Germline CDR1 reads LGHNA; CDR2 reads YNFKEQ. This entry is derived from a study of beta chain features in type 1 diabetes. One heparinised blood draw, averaging about 0.11 L, came from each donor. Whole-study results and caveats: More deletions and fewer insertions at VDJ junctions were seen in type 1 diabetes patients. Moderately but significantly shorter TCRB CDR3s were found in Type 1 diabetes patients in all four CD4+ subsets.

The entirety of the isolated RNA underwent reverse transcription, so expressed TCRB transcripts were sequenced. Using immunoSEQ multiplex PCR, the repertoire was profiled, and TCRdb retains in-frame clones only, with some absent. This table holds over 20,000 clones, about 45% found once. Sequences were obtained from stem cell memory CD4+ T cells from blood. The source of this sequence is a man aged 25-45 years with type 1 diabetes. V is TRBV4-2 and J is TRBJ2-3, with a possible D match to TRBD2 (6 bases). The CDR3 region is CASSQGGASLRDTQYF. CDR3 nucleotide sequence: TGTGCCAGCAGCCAAGGCGGGGCTAGTCTAAGAGATACGCAGTATTTT.